This TCR beta chain emerged from a study of blood T cell repertoires in COVID-19 (dated by TCRdb to the early 2020s). In the study overall: Samples from collaborators originated in the United States, Italy and Spain and spanned both the acute and convalescent phases of COVID-19. The material from the prospective study consisted of cDNA or gDNA derived from T cells, B-cell-depleted T cells, or PBMCs. Deeply sampled blood TCRbeta repertoires from subjects exposed to, actively infected with, or recovered from COVID-19 were included in the dataset. The repertoires were released in a freely available public database intended as a resource for research on the immune response to SARS-CoV-2. The samples were drawn from the first 160 participants of the ongoing ImmuneRACE study and from roughly 1,300 subjects provided by 6 global collaborators. A de-identified subject ID, COVID-19 status, age in years and sex were almost always included in the sample metadata. HLA class I and class II types, where available, came from metadata supplied by the sample provider rather than from assay-based typing.

Overall study results and their limits: Clinical and demographic metadata were provided uncurated, with the amount varying by source and participant.

V is pruned by 6 bases and J by 2 bases, leaving 7 bases of the junction without a gene match. The CDR3 spans 15 residues, from the cysteine through the phenylalanine. Of all the DNA, just the CDR3 is kept, 45 bases in frame from base 1. Reading the germline V gene gives CDR1 MNHEY and CDR2 SVGEGT. A second Seattle source provided samples from volunteer blood donors who had recovered from COVID-19. Each collaborating institution followed its own protocols to collect whole blood in K2EDTA tubes. Collaborator samples were shipped for TCRbeta analysis as frozen whole blood, isolated PBMCs, or DNA extracted from either sample type. Concerning this clone itself: It lacks a known antigen. Per-base quality was not reported, and no clone a single base away is much larger than it.

TCRbeta CDR3 regions were amplified from genomic DNA using the immunoSEQ Assay, a bias-controlled multiplex PCR. For the original study's pipeline: The number of nucleated cells in each sample was estimated by amplification of reference gene primers within the assay. To quantify the absolute abundance of each unique TCRbeta CDR3 rearrangement, sequence reads were collapsed and filtered. For each sample, productive Simpson clonality was calculated as the square root of Simpson's diversity index over productive rearrangements. In its TCRdb copy, this immuneACCESS table keeps in-frame sequences only and misses some clones. Where compared with another copy, unresolved V genes explain less than half of these, and the others have no known cause. The V and J calls and clone size were taken over from that table, and D and trimming were inferred from the DNA. Recorded for this sample are 240,000 or so clones; approximately 82% of them occurred a single time. The top ten clones comprise approximately 2% of the sample.

The source material was peripheral blood. In this chain, TRBV6-2 or TRBV6-3 is recombined with TRBJ1-5, and TRBD1 matches 7 of the central bases. This receptor was taken from a man between 25 and 39 years old who had recovered from COVID-19. The DNA reads as follows: TGTGCCAGCAGCACCCGACAGGGAGGCAATCAGCCCCAGCATTTT. Its amino acids are CASSTRQGGNQPQHF.